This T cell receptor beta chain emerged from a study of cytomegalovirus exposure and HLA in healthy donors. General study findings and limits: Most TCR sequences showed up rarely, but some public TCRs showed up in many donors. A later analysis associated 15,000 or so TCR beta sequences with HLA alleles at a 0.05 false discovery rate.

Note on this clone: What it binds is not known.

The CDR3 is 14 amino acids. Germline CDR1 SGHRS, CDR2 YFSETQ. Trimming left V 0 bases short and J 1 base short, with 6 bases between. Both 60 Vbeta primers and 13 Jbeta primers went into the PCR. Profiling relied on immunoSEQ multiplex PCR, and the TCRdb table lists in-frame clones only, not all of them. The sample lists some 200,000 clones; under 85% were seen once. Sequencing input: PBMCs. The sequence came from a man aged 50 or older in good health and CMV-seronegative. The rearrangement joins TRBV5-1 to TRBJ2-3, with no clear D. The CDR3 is CASSLVRGTDTQYF. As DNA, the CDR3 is TGCGCCAGCAGCTTGGTTCGCGGCACAGATACGCAGTATTTT.